The 10 T cell receptor beta chains listed next were all sequenced from one sample in a study of T cell responses to AZD1222 COVID-19 vaccine. The table came from immunoSEQ multiplex PCR; TCRdb's copy has only in-frame clones and leaves some out. The table records about 70,000 clones, roughly 84% of them present only once. The source material was peripheral blood, sampled on day 0 of AZD1222 vaccination. These receptors came from an adult in good health.

This clone showed up just once. J is TRBJ1-1 and V is TRBV6-5, with unresolved D. The germline gives CDR1 MNHEY, CDR2 SVGAGI. The CDR3 runs to 13 residues. Trimming took off 1 base at V and 3 bases at J, with 6 bases between the two ends. In DNA form, the CDR3 reads TGTGCCAGCAGTTACTTTGGGGACACTGAAGCTTTCTTT. As protein: CASSYFGDTEAFF.

This chain joins TRBV6-5 and TRBJ2-7, with D possibly matching TRBD1 (6 bases). Trimming took off 5 bases at V and 2 bases at J, with 16 bases between the two ends. The CDR3 extends over 15 amino acids. Germline-derived CDR1 and CDR2 are MNHEY and SVGAGI. The CDR3 sequence is CASSPQGSGAYEQYF. In nucleotides, the CDR3 is TGTGCCAGCAGTCCACAGGGATCAGGAGCCTACGAGCAGTACTTC.

This clone has only one observation. The chain has TRBV7-3 and TRBJ1-1, with TRBD1 matching 8 bases. With 4 bases clipped from V and 1 base from J, the junction kept 2 bases outside the gene matches. This CDR3 region has 14 residues. The germline CDR1 and CDR2 sequences are SGHTA and FQGTGA. The CDR3 sequence is CASSSGQENTEAFF. DNA for the CDR3: TGTGCCAGCAGCTCGGGACAGGAGAACACTGAAGCTTTCTTT.

The chain employs TRBV28 and TRBJ1-2; tentative D call: TRBD1 (5 bases). CDR1 MDHEN and CDR2 SYDVKM come from the germline V gene. Trimming pared 8 bases from V and 4 bases from J, leaving 17 bases between. The CDR3 is 14 residues long. DNA for the CDR3: TGTGCCAGCGGCTTCCGGGGCTTAGGCTATGGCTACACCTTC. This codes for CASGFRGLGYGYTF.

The rearrangement uses TRBV4-1 and TRBJ1-1; 7 nucleotides line up with TRBD1. The CDR3 loop spans 16 amino acids. The V and J ends lost 2 bases and 0 bases, in that order; junction bases with no gene match: 6. Germline V lookup: CDR1 MGHRA, CDR2 YSYEKL. CDR3 nucleotide sequence: TGCGCCAGCAGCCAACCGCTCACAGGGGTGAACACTGAAGCTTTCTTT. Protein sequence: CASSQPLTGVNTEAFF.

This clone is a singleton in its sample. The chain joins TRBV28 to TRBJ1-2, with D uncertain. CDR3 size: 11 residues. Germline V CDR1 and CDR2: MDHEN, SYDVKM. Trimming left V 3 bases short and J 6 bases short, with 5 bases between. CDR3 sequence (DNA): TGTGCCAGCAGTTTTCTTCATGGCTACACCTTC. Translating gives CASSFLHGYTF.

The chain has TRBV7-6 and TRBJ1-4, with TRBD1 matching over 8 bases. Germline V lookup: CDR1 SGHVS, CDR2 FNYEAQ. The CDR3 is 15 residues long. V lost 6 bases and J lost 6; bases outside the gene matches: 9. The CDR3, as DNA: TGTGCCAGCAGTACGACAGGGGCGGCCTATGAAAAACTGTTTTTT. Translated: CASSTTGAAYEKLFF.

The chain combines TRBV5-1 with TRBJ2-1; D ambiguous. The CDR3 loop spans 15 amino acids. Germline CDR1 and CDR2: SGHRS and YFSETQ. The germline V and J ends were trimmed by 0 bases and 0 bases, with 7 bases remaining between them. As DNA, the CDR3 is TGCGCCAGCAGCTTGGAAGATTCCTCCTACAATGAGCAGTTCTTC. Translating it yields CASSLEDSSYNEQFF.

The genes are TRBV6-5 and TRBJ2-1; no firm D call. From germline, CDR1 is MNHEY and CDR2 SVGAGI. The V gene lost 6 bases and the J gene lost 4 bases, with 4 bases spanning the gap. The CDR3 covers 11 residues. DNA for the CDR3: TGTGCCAGCAGCCTATACAATGAGCAGTTCTTC. This encodes CASSLYNEQFF.

This sequence joins TRBV6-5 and TRBJ1-2; D unresolved. This CDR3 contains 15 residues. From germline, CDR1 is MNHEY and CDR2 SVGAGI. Between the trimmed V and J ends, which lost 0 bases and 4 bases, there was a span of 12 bases. CDR3 sequence: CASSYSIAGSYGYTF. The CDR3 DNA reads TGTGCCAGCAGTTACTCAATAGCCGGCAGCTATGGCTACACCTTC.